These 15 T cell receptor beta chains originate from one sample sequenced in a study of blood T cell repertoires in COVID-19. Sequenced by immunoSEQ multiplex PCR; TCRdb stores in-frame clones only, minus some. The sample consists of about 330,000 clones, approximately 88% of them appearing once. The sequenced sample consisted of peripheral blood. The receptors come from a woman aged 45 to 65 with active or convalescent COVID-19.

This chain joins TRBV7-3 and TRBJ2-1, with 7 bases lining up with TRBD2. Germline values: CDR1 SGHTA, CDR2 FQGTGA. CDR3 size: 17 residues. The ends lost 4 bases at V and 1 base at J; junction bases unmatched: 10. Here the CDR3 reads CASSSEAVGGSYNEQFF. The CDR3 DNA is TGTGCCAGCAGCTCCGAAGCGGTCGGGGGGTCCTACAATGAGCAGTTCTTC. The entire variable domain, with the rest obtained from reference TRBV7-3 and TRBJ2-1, is as follows: GAGVSQTPSNKVTEKGKYVELRCDPISGHTALYWYRQSLGQGPEFLIYFQGTGAADDSGLPNDRFFAVRPEGSVSTLKIQRTERGDSAVYLCASSSEAVGGSYNEQFFGPGTRLTVL.

This chain joins TRBV7-6 and TRBJ2-1; 8 bases map to TRBD2. Germline V gene data show CDR1 as SGHVS and CDR2 as FNYEAQ. CDR3 size: 17 residues. Germline trimming cut 0 bases from V and 9 bases from J; bases unmatched to any gene: 13. The CDR3 loop reads CASSLATAGVSASEQFF. The CDR3 DNA is TGTGCCAGCAGCTTAGCCACAGCGGGAGTCTCGGCTAGTGAGCAGTTCTTC.

This clone was recorded a few times. The chain carries TRBV5-8 and TRBJ2-1, with D tentatively TRBD2 (6 bases). Deletions cut 6 bases from V and 8 bases from J, with 24 bases between. CDR1 is SGHTS and CDR2 is YDEGEE in the germline V gene. The CDR3 covers 16 residues. The CDR3 spells CASIPGDGSFRHEQFF. CDR3 sequence (DNA): TGTGCCAGCATCCCCGGGGACGGGAGTTTTAGGCATGAGCAGTTCTTC.

CDR3 protein: CASSLRQGQGPQHF. CDR3 bases: TGTGCCAGCAGTCTGCGACAGGGCCAGGGGCCCCAGCATTTT. This chain links TRBV27 with TRBJ1-5; TRBD1 agrees at 7 bases. Trimming cost V 5 bases and J 9 bases; bases outside gene matches: 10. From germline, CDR1 is MNHEY and CDR2 SMNVEV (reference sequence). CDR3 length equals 14 residues.

This clone has only a few counts. V is TRBV7-3 and J is TRBJ1-5; TRBD1 might be the D (6 bases). The CDR3 is 13 amino acids. Germline V lookup: CDR1 SGHTA, CDR2 FQGTGA. Trimming removed 5 bases at V and 6 bases at J, with 11 bases between. CDR3 DNA sequence: TGTGCCAGCAGCCCGGGACACTTTCAGCCCCAGCATTTT. Protein: CASSPGHFQPQHF.

The gene calls are TRBV28 and TRBJ2-5, with TRBD2 matching over 13 bases. CDR1 MDHEN and CDR2 SYDVKM come from the germline V gene. V dropped 4 bases and J dropped 0; count of bases not matched to a gene: 11. The CDR3 totals 19 residues. CDR3 coding DNA: TGTGCCAGCAGTTCCGGGACTAGCGGGGCCAGAAAGTACCAAGAGACCCAGTACTTC. This codes for CASSSGTSGARKYQETQYF.

J is TRBJ2-3 and V is TRBV7-2; TRBD2 is a possible D gene (6 bases). This CDR3 region has 14 residues. With 4 bases removed from V and 0 bases from J, the gap between germline ends came to 8 bases. Germline-derived CDR1 and CDR2 are SGHTA and FQGNSA. The CDR3 DNA follows: TGTGCCAGCAGCTATAGCGGTAGCACAGATACGCAGTATTTT. Amino acid sequence: CASSYSGSTDTQYF.

The chain carries TRBV9 and TRBJ2-5, with D perhaps matching TRBD1 (7 bases). V lost 0 bases to trimming and J lost 1 base, with 19 bases between them. This CDR3 comprises 18 residues. CDR1 and CDR2 (germline): SGDLS, YYNGEE. CDR3 in amino acids: CASSVVGSGGPSQETQYF. CDR3 sequence (DNA): TGTGCCAGCAGCGTAGTAGGTTCAGGGGGGCCCTCCCAAGAGACCCAGTACTTC.

The J gene is TRBJ1-2, the V gene TRBV6-6; D not certain. The length of the CDR3 is 15 residues. V gave up 2 bases and J gave up 1 base, with 11 bases separating them. Germline CDR1 and CDR2: MNHNY and SVGAGI (reference sequence). The CDR3 region is CASSYEVPFNYGYTF. Here the CDR3 DNA reads TGTGCCAGCAGTTACGAGGTGCCCTTTAACTATGGCTACACCTTC.

The gene calls are TRBV11-2 and TRBJ1-2; the D gene is possibly TRBD1 (6 bases). Germline CDR1 reads SGHAT; CDR2 reads FQNNGV. There are 13 residues in the CDR3. Between the trimmed V and J ends, which lost 5 bases and 4 bases, there was a span of 11 bases. For the CDR3, the DNA is TGTGCCAGCAGCCCCACAGGGACCTATGGCTACACCTTC. Translation gives CASSPTGTYGYTF.

The rearrangement joins TRBV6-2 or TRBV6-3 to TRBJ1-5, with D unresolved. The length of the CDR3 is 14 residues. Between the trimmed V and J ends, which lost 6 bases and 2 bases, there was a span of 11 bases. From germline, CDR1 is MNHEY and CDR2 SVGEGT. CDR3 nucleotides: TGTGCCAGCAGCCGGGTTGGAGGCAATCAGCCCCAGCATTTT. Translation: CASSRVGGNQPQHF.

The genes are TRBV6-5 and TRBJ1-6; tentatively, D is TRBD1 (5 bases). Germline CDR1 reads MNHEY; CDR2 reads SVGAGI. The CDR3 is made up of 15 amino acids. The V and J ends lost 2 bases and 7 bases respectively, with 12 bases between them. CDR3 in amino acids: CASSYARARNSPLHF. The CDR3 coding sequence is TGTGCCAGCAGTTACGCCAGGGCTCGCAATTCACCCCTCCACTTT.

This chain joins TRBV5-1 and TRBJ1-4, with 8 bases that match TRBD1. CDR1 SGHRS and CDR2 YFSETQ come from the germline V gene. J gave up 4 bases and V 1 base, and 3 bases lay outside the gene matches. CDR3 length: 15 residues. The CDR3 nucleotides read TGCGCCAGCAGCTTGCGACAGGGGAGTAATGAAAAACTGTTTTTT. Protein product: CASSLRQGSNEKLFF.

This chain joins TRBV29-1 and TRBJ1-4; D is unresolved. The CDR3 length is 15 residues. Deletions cut 5 bases from V and 4 bases from J, with 17 bases between. Germline CDR1 SQVTM, CDR2 ANQGSEA. DNA of the CDR3: TGCAGCGTTTATATGCGGGAGGGCCATAATGAAAAACTGTTTTTT. Translating gives CSVYMREGHNEKLFF.

This clone was recorded a few times. The chain uses TRBV6-2 or TRBV6-3 and TRBJ1-2; D not certain. Germline assignment: CDR1 MNHEY and CDR2 SVGEGT. V lost 3 bases and J 4 bases, leaving 12 bases between the germline ends. The CDR3 consists of 14 residues. CDR3 protein: CASSYRAGSYGYTF. The CDR3 DNA is TGTGCCAGCAGTTATCGTGCCGGTAGCTATGGCTACACCTTC.